What follows describes a single T cell receptor (beta chain). Its antigen remains unknown. Vbeta (60) and Jbeta (13) primers were used in the PCR. Measured with immunoSEQ multiplex PCR; TCRdb has only the in-frame clones, and not every one. The sample holds hundreds of thousands of clones, approximately 83% seen once. The data derive from a study of cytomegalovirus exposure and HLA in healthy donors. Whole-study results and caveats: Later analysis revealed greater clonal expansion in HLA-associated TCR beta chains than in equally common others.

The receptor was isolated from a boy younger than 10 in good health and CMV-seronegative. The sequenced material came from PBMCs.

CDR3 coding DNA: TGTGCCAGCAGCTTAGCCTGGGACAGGGGGGATGCTTTCTTT. Residues: CASSLAWDRGDAFF. The chain links TRBV7-9 to TRBJ1-1, with 11 nucleotides matching TRBD1. J lost 11 bases, V lost 0 bases, and 5 bases had no gene match. Germline CDR1 is SEHNR and CDR2 is FQNEAQ (reference sequence). The CDR3 totals 14 residues.